This is a list of T cell receptor beta chains from one sample in a study of cytomegalovirus exposure and HLA in healthy donors. Only in-frame clones appear in the TCRdb table, and some are missing; sequencing was by immunoSEQ multiplex PCR. The table lists tens of thousands of clones, 85% to 95% of them singletons, with about 0.61% in the top ten. The specimen sequenced was PBMCs. Receptors were obtained from a man between 18 and 35 years old in good health and CMV-seronegative. The CDR3 runs from the conserved cysteine through the conserved F or W. A D gene is named only where the DNA matches it firmly. The size of a clone is reported for some rows only, either as once, few or many, or as a class for expanded clones.

TRBJ1-2 - TRBV27 - CASRAREVSSGYTF TGTGCCAGCAGAGCCAGGGAAGTTTCCAGTGGCTACACCTTC
TRBJ2-6 TRBD1 TRBV19 - CASTLDRVGSGANVLTF TGTGCCAGTACCCTAGACAGGGTTGGCTCTGGGGCCAACGTCCTGACTTTC
TRBJ2-5 - TRBV9 - CASSVGAGNQETQYF TGTGCCAGCAGCGTAGGCGCGGGGAACCAAGAGACCCAGTACTTC
TRBJ1-2 TRBD1 TRBV6-1 - CAILNFNRGRDGYTF TGTGCCATCTTAAATTTTAACAGGGGGCGGGATGGCTACACCTTC
TRBJ1-3 - TRBV6-1 - CASSARQAAGNTIYF TGTGCCAGCAGTGCACGACAGGCCGCTGGAAACACCATATATTTT
TRBJ1-1 TRBD1 TRBV5-1 once CASSLTQGAGTEAFF TGCGCCAGCAGCTTGACTCAGGGGGCTGGCACTGAAGCTTTCTTT
TRBJ2-7 TRBD1 TRBV30 - CARTPQDRDTNEQYF TGTGCCCGGACGCCCCAGGACAGGGATACCAACGAGCAGTACTTC
TRBJ2-1 TRBD1 TRBV2 - CASSTGTGGPNEQFF TGTGCCAGCAGCACAGGGACAGGGGGCCCGAATGAGCAGTTCTTC
TRBJ2-1 TRBD2 TRBV7-7 - CASSASGREQFF TGTGCTAGCAGCGCAAGCGGGAGAGAGCAGTTCTTC
TRBJ2-3 TRBD2 TRBV6-4 - CASSDSTSGGADTQYF TGTGCCAGCAGTGACTCGACTAGCGGGGGGGCAGATACGCAGTATTTT
TRBJ1-1 TRBD1 TRBV19 - CASSSGQGETEAFF TGTGCCAGTAGTTCGGGTCAGGGGGAAACTGAAGCTTTCTTT
TRBJ2-7 - TRBV9 - CASSVGVEAYEQYF TGTGCCAGCAGCGTAGGGGTGGAGGCCTACGAGCAGTACTTC
TRBJ1-1 - TRBV5-4 - CASSHGGWVMNTEAFF TGTGCCAGCAGCCACGGAGGATGGGTTATGAACACTGAAGCTTTCTTT
TRBJ2-7 TRBD2 TRBV5-1 - CASSVPGLAFYEQYF TGCGCCAGCAGCGTGCCGGGACTAGCTTTTTACGAGCAGTACTTC
TRBJ2-5 TRBD2 TRBV7-2 - CASSLARFSGGETQYF TGTGCCAGCAGCTTAGCGCGGTTTAGCGGGGGAGAGACCCAGTACTTC